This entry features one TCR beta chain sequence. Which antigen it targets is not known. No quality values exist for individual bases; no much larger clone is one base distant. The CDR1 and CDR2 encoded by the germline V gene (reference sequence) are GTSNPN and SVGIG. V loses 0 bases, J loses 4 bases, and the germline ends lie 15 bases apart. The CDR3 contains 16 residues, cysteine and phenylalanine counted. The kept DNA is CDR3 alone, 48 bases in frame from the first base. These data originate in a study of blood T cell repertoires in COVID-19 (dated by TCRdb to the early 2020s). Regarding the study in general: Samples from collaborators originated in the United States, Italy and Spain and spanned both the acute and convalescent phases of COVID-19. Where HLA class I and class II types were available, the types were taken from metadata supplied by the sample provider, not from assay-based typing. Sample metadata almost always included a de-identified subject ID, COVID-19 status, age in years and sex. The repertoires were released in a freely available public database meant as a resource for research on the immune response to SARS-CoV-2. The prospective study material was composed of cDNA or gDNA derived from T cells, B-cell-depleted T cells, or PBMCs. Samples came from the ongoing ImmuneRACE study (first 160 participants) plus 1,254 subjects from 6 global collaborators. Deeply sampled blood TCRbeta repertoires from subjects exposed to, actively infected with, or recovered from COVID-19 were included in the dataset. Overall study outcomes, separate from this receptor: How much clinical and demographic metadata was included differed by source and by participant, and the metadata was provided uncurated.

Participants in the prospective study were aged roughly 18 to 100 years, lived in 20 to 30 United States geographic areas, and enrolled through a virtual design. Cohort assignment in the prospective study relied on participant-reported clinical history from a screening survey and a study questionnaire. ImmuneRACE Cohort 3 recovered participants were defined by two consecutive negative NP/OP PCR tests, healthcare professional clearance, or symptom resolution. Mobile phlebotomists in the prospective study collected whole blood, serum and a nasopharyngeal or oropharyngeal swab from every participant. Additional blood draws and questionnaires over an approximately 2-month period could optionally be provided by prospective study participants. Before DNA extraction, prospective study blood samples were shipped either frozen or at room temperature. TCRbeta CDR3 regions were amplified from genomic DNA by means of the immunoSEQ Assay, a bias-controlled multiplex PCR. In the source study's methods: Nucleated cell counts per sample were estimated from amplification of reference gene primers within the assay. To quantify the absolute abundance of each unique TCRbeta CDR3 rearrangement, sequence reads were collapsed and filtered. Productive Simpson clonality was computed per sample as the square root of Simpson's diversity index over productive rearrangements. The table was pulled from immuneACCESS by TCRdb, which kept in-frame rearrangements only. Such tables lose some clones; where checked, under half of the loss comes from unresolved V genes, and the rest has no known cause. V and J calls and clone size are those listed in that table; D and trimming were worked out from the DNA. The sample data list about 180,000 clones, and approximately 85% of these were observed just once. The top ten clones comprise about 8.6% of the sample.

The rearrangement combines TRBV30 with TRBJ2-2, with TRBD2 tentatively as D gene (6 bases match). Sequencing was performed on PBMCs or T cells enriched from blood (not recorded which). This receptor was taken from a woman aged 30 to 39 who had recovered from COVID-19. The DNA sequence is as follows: TGTGCCTGGAGTGTATGGGCGGGGTCCCCCACCGGGGAGCTGTTTTTT. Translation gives CAWSVWAGSPTGELFF.